This T cell receptor beta chain derives from a study of blood T cell repertoires in COVID-19 (dated by TCRdb to about 2020). Regarding the complete study: Samples from collaborators originated in the United States, Italy and Spain and spanned both the acute and convalescent phases of COVID-19. The prospective study material was composed of cDNA or gDNA derived from T cells, B-cell-depleted T cells, or PBMCs. Deeply sampled blood TCRbeta repertoires from subjects exposed to, actively infected with, or recovered from COVID-19 were included in the dataset. The repertoires were released in a freely available public database intended as a resource for research on the immune response to SARS-CoV-2. Samples came from the ongoing ImmuneRACE study (first 160 participants) plus 1,254 subjects from 6 global collaborators. A de-identified subject ID, COVID-19 status, age in years and sex were almost always included in the sample metadata. Where available, HLA class I and class II types were taken from metadata supplied by the sample provider and were not determined by assay-based typing. The full study reports these points: Clinical and demographic metadata were provided uncurated, with the amount varying by source and participant.

The immunoSEQ Assay, a bias-controlled multiplex PCR, was used to amplify TCRbeta CDR3 regions from genomic DNA. From the authors' description of their analysis: Within the assay, amplification of reference gene primers was used to estimate how many nucleated cells each sample contained. To quantify the absolute abundance of each unique TCRbeta CDR3 rearrangement, sequence reads were collapsed and filtered. For each sample, productive Simpson clonality was calculated as the square root of Simpson's diversity index across productive rearrangements. This immuneACCESS table, as held by TCRdb, lists in-frame sequences with V and J called but not all clones. Of the missing ones, under half trace to an unresolved V gene in checked studies; the others have no known cause. The DNA was the basis for D and trimming; V, J and clone size are from that table. Across this sample there are 450,000 to 500,000 clones, with roughly 90% seen only once. The ten largest clones take up under 0.75% of the sample.

On this clone: Which antigen it targets is not known. Within one base of it there is no much larger clone, and no base qualities were kept.

Based on the germline V gene, the CDR1 and CDR2 sequences are SGDLS and YYNGEE. Counted from cysteine to phenylalanine, this CDR3 has 15 amino acids. Of the read, only the CDR3 DNA is kept; its 45 bases are in frame from base 1. V and J are truncated by 0 bases and 1 base respectively, leaving an intervening sequence of 10 bases. Participants in the prospective study were aged about 18 to 90 years, lived in under 30 United States geographic areas, and enrolled through a virtual design. In the prospective study, participants were assigned to cohorts based on the clinical history participants reported in a screening survey and a study questionnaire. Recovered participants in ImmuneRACE Cohort 3 were defined as having two consecutive negative NP/OP PCR tests, clearance from a healthcare professional, or resolution of symptoms. In the prospective study, mobile phlebotomists collected whole blood, serum and a nasopharyngeal or oropharyngeal swab from each participant. Prospective study participants could optionally give additional blood draws and questionnaires over an approximately 2-month period. Prospective study blood samples were shipped either frozen or at room temperature before DNA extraction.

The chain couples TRBV9 to TRBJ1-1; the D gene is unclear. The sample was PBMCs or T cells enriched from blood (not recorded which). This TCR came from a woman aged 18-29 years who had recovered from COVID-19. The CDR3 in this case is CASSVEETQNTEAFF. The DNA sequence follows: TGTGCCAGCAGCGTAGAAGAGACACAGAACACTGAAGCTTTCTTT.